This T cell receptor (beta chain) was identified during a study of tumor and adjacent non-tumor tissue in lung cancer. Study overall: The cohort had around twelve adenocarcinoma, a couple of squamous cell and 1 small cell patients. Patients were aged about 30 to 76, 10 men and roughly 5 women, stage I to III.

Notes on this clonotype: The junction and the germline gene differ at one end; a read error may be behind it.

The CDR3 sequence is 15 residues long. Per germline, CDR1 MNHNS and CDR2 SASEGT. The library came from three nested PCR rounds adapted from ARM-PCR protocols. Using its own MiXCR run on the multiplex PCR reads, TCRdb lists one record per CDR3 protein. Here the sample spans over 110,000 distinct CDR3 sequences, around two thirds being singletons. No cell sorting was done before RNA was extracted from the tissue. The specimen sequenced was lung tumor tissue. This clonotype was obtained from a man aged 60 to 75 with small cell lung cancer. The V call is TRBV6-1, the J call TRBJ2-1; 14 nucleotides align to TRBD2. CDR3 bases: TGTGCTAGCAGCGAAGGGACTAGCGGGGGCTATGAGCACTTCTTC. Translated: CASSEGTSGGYEHFF.